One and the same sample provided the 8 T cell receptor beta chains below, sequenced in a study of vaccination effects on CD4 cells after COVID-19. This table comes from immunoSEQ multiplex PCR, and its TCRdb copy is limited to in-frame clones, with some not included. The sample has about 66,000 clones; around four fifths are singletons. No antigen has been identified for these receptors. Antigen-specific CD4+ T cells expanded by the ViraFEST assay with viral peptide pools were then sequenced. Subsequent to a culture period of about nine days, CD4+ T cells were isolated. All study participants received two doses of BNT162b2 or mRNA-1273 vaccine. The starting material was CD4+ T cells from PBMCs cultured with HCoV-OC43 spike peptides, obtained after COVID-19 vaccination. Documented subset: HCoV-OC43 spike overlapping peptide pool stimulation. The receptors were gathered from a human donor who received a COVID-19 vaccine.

Here the CDR3 reads CASSEGISNQPQHF. In nucleotides, the CDR3 is TGTGCCAGTAGTGAGGGAATTAGCAATCAGCCCCAGCATTTT. The genes are TRBV19 and TRBJ1-5; D is undetermined. This CDR3 is built from 14 residues. The germline V gene has CDR1 LNHDA and CDR2 SQIVND (reference sequence). V was cut by 5 bases and J by 0 bases, with 8 bases left in between.

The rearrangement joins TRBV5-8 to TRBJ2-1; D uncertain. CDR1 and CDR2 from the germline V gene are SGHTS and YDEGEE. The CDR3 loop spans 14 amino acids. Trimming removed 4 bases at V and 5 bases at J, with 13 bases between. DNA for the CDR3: TGTGCCAGCAGCCCCTGGACGGTAGACAATGAGCAGTTCTTC. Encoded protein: CASSPWTVDNEQFF.

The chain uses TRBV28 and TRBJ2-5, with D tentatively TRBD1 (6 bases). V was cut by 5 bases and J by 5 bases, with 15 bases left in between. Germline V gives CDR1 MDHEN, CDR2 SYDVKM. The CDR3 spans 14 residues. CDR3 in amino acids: CASSQQGMRETQYF. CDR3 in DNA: TGTGCCAGCAGTCAACAGGGTATGCGGGAGACCCAGTACTTC. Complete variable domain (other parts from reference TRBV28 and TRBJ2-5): DVKVTQSSRYLVKRTGEKVFLECVQDMDHENMFWYRQDPGLGLRLIYFSYDVKMKEKGDIPEGYSVSREKKERFSLILESASTNQTSMYLCASSQQGMRETQYFGPGTRLLVL.

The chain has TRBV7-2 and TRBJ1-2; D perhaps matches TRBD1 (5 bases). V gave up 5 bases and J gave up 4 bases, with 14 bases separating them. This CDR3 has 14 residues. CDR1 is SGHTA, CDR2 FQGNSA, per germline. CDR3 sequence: CASSTSQEAYGYTF. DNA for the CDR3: TGTGCCAGCAGCACCTCACAGGAAGCCTATGGCTACACCTTC.

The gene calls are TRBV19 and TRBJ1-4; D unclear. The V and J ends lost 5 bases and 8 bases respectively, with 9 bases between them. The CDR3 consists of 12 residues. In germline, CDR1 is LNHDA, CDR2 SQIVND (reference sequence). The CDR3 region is CASSRHGEKLFF. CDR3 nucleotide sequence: TGTGCCAGTAGTCGCCATGGGGAAAAACTGTTTTTT. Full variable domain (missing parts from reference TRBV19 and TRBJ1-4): DGGITQSPKYLFRKEGQNVTLSCEQNLNHDAMYWYRQDPGQGLRLIYYSQIVNDFQKGDIAEGYSVSREKKESFPLTVTSAQKNPTAFYLCASSRHGEKLFFGSGTQLSVL.

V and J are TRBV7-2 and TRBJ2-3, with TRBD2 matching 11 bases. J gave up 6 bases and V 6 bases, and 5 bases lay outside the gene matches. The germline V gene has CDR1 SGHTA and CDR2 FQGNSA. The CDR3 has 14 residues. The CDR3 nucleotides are TGTGCCAGCAGTCCGGGACTAGCGGTCGATACGCAGTATTTT. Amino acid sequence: CASSPGLAVDTQYF.

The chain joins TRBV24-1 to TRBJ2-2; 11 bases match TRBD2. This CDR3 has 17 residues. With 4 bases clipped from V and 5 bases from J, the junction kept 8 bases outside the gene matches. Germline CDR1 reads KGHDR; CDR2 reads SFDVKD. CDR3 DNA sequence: TGTGCCACCAGTGACTCCACTAGCGGGGGCTTAACCGGGGAGCTGTTTTTT. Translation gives CATSDSTSGGLTGELFF.

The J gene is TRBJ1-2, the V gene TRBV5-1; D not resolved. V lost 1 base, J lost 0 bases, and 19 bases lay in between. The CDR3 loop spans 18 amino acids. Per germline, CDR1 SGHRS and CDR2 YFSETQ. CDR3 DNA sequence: TGCGCCAGCAGCTTGTTGGGGTCCCCTGGGGTTACTAACTATGGCTACACCTTC. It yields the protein CASSLLGSPGVTNYGYTF.